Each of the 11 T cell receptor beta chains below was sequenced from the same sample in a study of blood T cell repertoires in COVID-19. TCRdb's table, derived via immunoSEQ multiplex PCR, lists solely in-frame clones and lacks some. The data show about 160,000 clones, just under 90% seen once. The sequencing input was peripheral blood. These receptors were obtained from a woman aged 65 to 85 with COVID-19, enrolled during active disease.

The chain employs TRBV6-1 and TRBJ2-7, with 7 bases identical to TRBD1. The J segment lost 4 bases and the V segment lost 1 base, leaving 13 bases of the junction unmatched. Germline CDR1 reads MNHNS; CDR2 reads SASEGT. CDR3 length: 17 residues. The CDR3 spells CASSEDRRTGWPYEQYF. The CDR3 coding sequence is TGTGCCAGCAGTGAAGATCGTAGGACAGGTTGGCCTTACGAGCAGTACTTC.

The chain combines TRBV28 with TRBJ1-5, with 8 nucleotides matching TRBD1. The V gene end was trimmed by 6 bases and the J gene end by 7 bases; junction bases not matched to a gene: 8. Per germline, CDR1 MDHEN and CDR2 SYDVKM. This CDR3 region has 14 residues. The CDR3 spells CASSVDRVTQPQHF. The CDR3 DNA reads TGTGCCAGCAGCGTGGACAGGGTGACACAGCCCCAGCATTTT.

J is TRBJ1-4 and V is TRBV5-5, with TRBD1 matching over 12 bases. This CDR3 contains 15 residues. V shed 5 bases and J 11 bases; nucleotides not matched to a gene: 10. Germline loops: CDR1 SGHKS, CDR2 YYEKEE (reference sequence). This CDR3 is CASSSPGTGGEKLFF. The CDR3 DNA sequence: TGTGCCAGCAGTTCGCCCGGGACAGGGGGCGAGAAACTGTTTTTT.

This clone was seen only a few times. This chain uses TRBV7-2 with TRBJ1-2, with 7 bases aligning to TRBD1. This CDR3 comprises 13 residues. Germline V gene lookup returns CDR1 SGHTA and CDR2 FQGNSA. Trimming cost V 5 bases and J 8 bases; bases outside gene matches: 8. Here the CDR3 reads CASSQQGIEGYTF. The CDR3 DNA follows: TGTGCCAGCAGCCAACAGGGGATTGAGGGCTACACCTTC.

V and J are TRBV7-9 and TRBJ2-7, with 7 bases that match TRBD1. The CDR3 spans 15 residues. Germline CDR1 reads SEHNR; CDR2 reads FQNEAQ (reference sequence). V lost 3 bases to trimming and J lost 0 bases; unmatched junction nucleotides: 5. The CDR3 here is CASSLDGDSSYEQYF. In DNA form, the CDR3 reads TGTGCCAGCAGCTTGGATGGGGACAGCTCCTACGAGCAGTACTTC.

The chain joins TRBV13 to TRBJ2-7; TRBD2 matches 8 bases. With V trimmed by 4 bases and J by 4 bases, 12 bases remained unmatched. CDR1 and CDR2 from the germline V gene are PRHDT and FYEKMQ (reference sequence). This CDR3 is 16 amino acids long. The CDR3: CASSSLRAGGSYEQYF. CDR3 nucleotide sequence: TGTGCCAGCAGCTCCCTTCGGGCGGGGGGTTCATACGAGCAGTACTTC.

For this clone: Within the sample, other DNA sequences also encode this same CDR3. The CDR3 bases are TGTGCCAGCAGAAGGACAGTGAACACTGAAGCTTTCTTT. Translation: CASRRTVNTEAFF. The J gene is TRBJ1-1, the V gene TRBV28; perhaps TRBD1 as D (6 bases). CDR3 length equals 13 residues. V lost 6 bases, J lost 0 bases, and 8 bases lay in between. Germline V CDR1 and CDR2: MDHEN, SYDVKM.

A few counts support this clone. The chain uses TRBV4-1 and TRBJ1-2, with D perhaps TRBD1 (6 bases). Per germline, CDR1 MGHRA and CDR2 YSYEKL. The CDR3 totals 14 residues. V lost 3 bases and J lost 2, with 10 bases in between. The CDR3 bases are TGCGCCAGCAGCCAGGGGACACCCAACTATGGCTACACCTTC. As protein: CASSQGTPNYGYTF.

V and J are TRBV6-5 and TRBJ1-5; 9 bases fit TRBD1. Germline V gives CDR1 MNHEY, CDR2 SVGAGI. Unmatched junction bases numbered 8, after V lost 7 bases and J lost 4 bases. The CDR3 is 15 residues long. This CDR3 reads CASNPGQGYNQPQHF. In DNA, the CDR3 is TGTGCCAGCAATCCGGGACAGGGATATAATCAGCCCCAGCATTTT.

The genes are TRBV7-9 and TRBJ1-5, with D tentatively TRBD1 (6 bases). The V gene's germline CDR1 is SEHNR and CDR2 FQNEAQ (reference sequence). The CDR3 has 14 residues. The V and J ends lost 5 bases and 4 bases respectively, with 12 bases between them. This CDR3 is CASSSNRDNQPQHF. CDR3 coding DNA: TGTGCCAGCAGCAGTAACAGGGATAATCAGCCCCAGCATTTT.

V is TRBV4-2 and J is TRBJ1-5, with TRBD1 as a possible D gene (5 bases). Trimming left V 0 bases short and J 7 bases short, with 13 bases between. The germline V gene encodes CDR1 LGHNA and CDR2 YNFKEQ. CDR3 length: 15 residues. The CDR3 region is CASSQEGMGRQPQHF. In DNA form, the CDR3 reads TGTGCCAGCAGCCAAGAGGGCATGGGGCGGCAGCCCCAGCATTTT.